The 22 T cell receptor beta chains reported below all come from one sample, sequenced in a study of T cell responses to AZD1222 COVID-19 vaccine. Only in-frame clones appear in the TCRdb table, and some are missing; sequencing was by immunoSEQ multiplex PCR. The sample carries about 160,000 clones, roughly 94% recorded once. This specimen was peripheral blood, taken on day 0 of AZD1222 vaccination. The receptors originated from an adult in good health.

The chain joins TRBV29-1 to TRBJ2-1, with 10 nucleotides matching TRBD2. CDR3 size: 14 residues. Germline V gene data show CDR1 as SQVTM and CDR2 as ANQGSEA. J gave up 6 bases and V 7 bases, and 9 bases lay outside the gene matches. In DNA form, the CDR3 reads TGCAGCGGGTTACTAGCGGGGAGTGGCAATGAGCAGTTCTTC. Translation gives CSGLLAGSGNEQFF.

This CDR3 is CASSPRLAGVVDTQYF. The CDR3 nucleotides are TGTGCCAGCAGCCCACGACTAGCGGGAGTGGTAGATACGCAGTATTTT. The J gene is TRBJ2-3, the V gene TRBV5-4, with 12 bases lining up with TRBD2. This CDR3 spans 16 amino acids. Germline loops: CDR1 SGHNT, CDR2 YYREEE (reference sequence). Trimming cost V 4 bases and J 5 bases; bases outside gene matches: 8.

V is TRBV4-2 and J is TRBJ2-2, with 14 positions matching TRBD2. The CDR3 totals 15 residues. V dropped 3 bases and J dropped 6; count of bases not matched to a gene: 0. Looked up from germline, CDR1 is LGHNA and CDR2 is YNFKEQ. CDR3: CASSQTSGGAGELFF. CDR3 coding DNA: TGTGCCAGCAGCCAGACTAGCGGGGGGGCCGGGGAGCTGTTTTTT.

This clone was seen a handful of times. This rearrangement joins TRBV3-1 (or the pseudogene TRBV3-2) to TRBJ1-3; 7 nucleotides line up with TRBD1. From germline, CDR1 is LGHDT and CDR2 YNNKEL (reference sequence). This CDR3 contains 16 residues. Trimming cost V 4 bases and J 2 bases; bases outside gene matches: 8. In nucleotides, the CDR3 is TGTGCCAGCAGCCCCAAACCTACAGGGGCTGGAAACACCATATATTTT. This codes for CASSPKPTGAGNTIYF.

The rearrangement joins TRBV4-3 to TRBJ1-1, with 7 nucleotides matching TRBD1. The CDR3 has 16 residues. J was trimmed by 0 bases and V by 3 bases; bases with no gene match: 7. Germline values: CDR1 LGHNA, CDR2 YSLEER. CDR3 residues: CASSHPTGSMNTEAFF. The DNA for the CDR3 is TGCGCCAGCAGCCATCCGACAGGGAGCATGAACACTGAAGCTTTCTTT.

V is TRBV28 and J is TRBJ1-4; maybe TRBD1 (6 bases). With 7 bases removed from V and 4 bases from J, the gap between germline ends came to 16 bases. The CDR3 spans 15 residues. Germline CDR1 MDHEN, CDR2 SYDVKM. The CDR3 DNA reads TGTGCCAGCATCACCGAGGGGGGAATTAATGAAAAACTGTTTTTT. It translates to CASITEGGINEKLFF.

This chain uses TRBV4-3 with TRBJ1-5; D not certain. The germline V gene has CDR1 LGHNA and CDR2 YSLEER. This CDR3 contains 15 residues. Trimming removed 0 bases from V and 5 bases from J, with 11 bases in between. The CDR3 DNA reads as TGCGCCAGCAGCCAAGATAAGGGAGATTATCAGCCCCAGCATTTT. It yields the protein CASSQDKGDYQPQHF.

V usage is TRBV6-1 and J usage is TRBJ2-4; 12 positions agree with TRBD2. Unmatched junction bases numbered 1, after V lost 3 bases and J lost 1 base. Germline V gene lookup returns CDR1 MNHNS and CDR2 SASEGT. The CDR3 consists of 16 residues. Here the CDR3 DNA reads TGTGCCAGCAGTGAGCTAGCGGGAGGGGCCAAAAACATTCAGTACTTC. Its translation: CASSELAGGAKNIQYF.

A few counts support this clone. The rearrangement joins TRBV27 to TRBJ2-5; D is unresolved. Germline V gives CDR1 MNHEY, CDR2 SMNVEV (reference sequence). The CDR3 contains 13 residues. Deletions cut 3 bases from V and 3 bases from J, with 8 bases between. The chain's CDR3 is CASSFSLEETQYF. The CDR3 DNA is TGTGCCAGCAGTTTTTCGTTGGAAGAGACCCAGTACTTC.

The chain is built from TRBV28 and TRBJ2-5; 8 nucleotides agree with TRBD2. Germline V CDR1 and CDR2: MDHEN, SYDVKM. The ends lost 4 bases at V and 2 bases at J; junction bases unmatched: 9. The CDR3 runs 16 residues. The CDR3 spells CASSSRAGAIQETQYF. CDR3 nucleotide sequence: TGTGCCAGCAGTTCCAGAGCGGGGGCAATACAAGAGACCCAGTACTTC. The full variable domain, rest sourced from reference TRBV28 and TRBJ2-5, is DVKVTQSSRYLVKRTGEKVFLECVQDMDHENMFWYRQDPGLGLRLIYFSYDVKMKEKGDIPEGYSVSREKKERFSLILESASTNQTSMYLCASSSRAGAIQETQYFGPGTRLLVL.

This clone was found once. The V call is TRBV6-5, the J call TRBJ2-3; D is unclear. Germline CDR1 MNHEY, CDR2 SVGAGI. The CDR3 has 12 amino acids. V shed 6 bases and J shed 5 bases, with 9 bases lying between them. CDR3 in DNA: TGTGCCAGCAGAACAGTCCTAGATACGCAGTATTTT. Translated: CASRTVLDTQYF.

The chain is built from TRBV2 and TRBJ1-1; TRBD1 matches at 8 bases. This CDR3 region has 14 residues. The V gene end was trimmed by 6 bases and the J gene end by 6 bases; junction bases not matched to a gene: 9. Looked up from germline, CDR1 is SNHLY and CDR2 is FYNNEI. The DNA of the CDR3 is TGTGCCAGCAGCTCCGGGACAGGAGTCGCTGAAGCTTTCTTT. Translated: CASSSGTGVAEAFF.

The chain recombines TRBV4-1 with TRBJ2-5; 12 nucleotides agree with TRBD2. The V gene end was trimmed by 3 bases and the J gene end by 2 bases; junction bases not matched to a gene: 19. This CDR3 contains 21 residues. Germline loops: CDR1 MGHRA, CDR2 YSYEKL. For the CDR3, the DNA is TGCGCCAGCAGCCAGGTCCCGCGACTAGCGGGGGTCAGTGGGTCACAAGAGACCCAGTACTTC. It encodes CASSQVPRLAGVSGSQETQYF.

The CDR3 sequence is CASSLRGAKNIQYF. CDR3 nucleotide sequence: TGTGCCAGCAGCTTACGCGGAGCCAAAAACATTCAGTACTTC. The chain links TRBV13 to TRBJ2-4; D is ambiguous. The CDR3 runs to 14 residues. The V end was cut by 2 bases, the J end by 0 bases, with 5 bases between. Looked up from germline, CDR1 is PRHDT and CDR2 is FYEKMQ (reference sequence).

V usage is TRBV20-1 and J usage is TRBJ1-1; D is undetermined. With 6 bases removed from V and 10 bases from J, the gap between germline ends came to 15 bases. The germline CDR1 and CDR2 sequences are DFQATT and SNEGSKA (reference sequence). This CDR3 comprises 11 residues. The CDR3 sequence: CSATHLRGAFF. DNA for the CDR3: TGCAGTGCGACGCACCTCCGGGGAGCTTTCTTT.

The gene calls are TRBV21-1 and TRBJ2-3. TRBV21-1 is a pseudogene. There are 16 residues in the CDR3. CDR3 sequence: CASSSRGETRTDTQYF. CDR3 nucleotides: TGTGCCAGCAGCTCTAGGGGGGAGACTCGCACAGATACGCAGTATTTT.

V and J are TRBV28 and TRBJ1-5; tentatively, D is TRBD1 (5 bases). Germline V gives CDR1 MDHEN, CDR2 SYDVKM. CDR3 length equals 16 residues. V was clipped by 8 bases and J by 1 base, with 18 bases between them. The CDR3 is CASGRAGSVSNQPQHF. CDR3 sequence (DNA): TGTGCCAGCGGGAGGGCAGGGTCGGTGAGCAATCAGCCCCAGCATTTT.

This clone was observed a single time. The chain links TRBV5-6 to TRBJ1-2; D not certain. In germline, CDR1 is SGHDT, CDR2 YYEEEE. The CDR3 runs 14 residues. Trimming left V 0 bases short and J 1 base short, with 7 bases between. The CDR3 sequence is CASSLVAVNYGYTF. The DNA of the CDR3 is TGTGCCAGCAGCTTGGTGGCGGTTAACTATGGCTACACCTTC. The variable domain in full, completed from reference TRBV5-6 and TRBJ1-2, reads DAGVTQSPTHLIKTRGQQVTLRCSPKSGHDTVSWYQQALGQGPQFIFQYYEEEERQRGNFPDRFSGHQFPNYSSELNVNALLLGDSALYLCASSLVAVNYGYTFGSGTRLTVV.

The J gene is TRBJ2-2, the V gene TRBV6-4, with TRBD2 matching 8 bases. J was trimmed by 5 bases and V by 2 bases; bases with no gene match: 10. The CDR3 runs to 17 residues. CDR1 is MRHNA, CDR2 SNTAGT, per germline. This CDR3 reads CASSDPGDSGVTGELFF. The CDR3 DNA sequence: TGTGCCAGCAGTGACCCGGGAGATAGCGGGGTTACCGGGGAGCTGTTTTTT.

J is TRBJ1-1 and V is TRBV29-1, with D hard to call. Deletions cut 4 bases from V and 0 bases from J, with 3 bases between. CDR1 is SQVTM, CDR2 ANQGSEA, per germline. The CDR3 totals 11 residues. The DNA for the CDR3 is TGCAGCGTTGGTTTGAACACTGAAGCTTTCTTT. This sequence encodes CSVGLNTEAFF. Full variable domain (missing parts from reference TRBV29-1 and TRBJ1-1): SAVISQKPSRDICQRGTSLTIQCQVDSQVTMMFWYRQQPGQSLTLIATANQGSEATYESGFVIDKFPISRPNLTFSTLTVSNMSPEDSSIYLCSVGLNTEAFFGQGTRLTVV.

The V and J genes are TRBV4-1 and TRBJ2-1, with D maybe TRBD1 (8 bases). V lost 4 bases and J lost 4, with 23 bases in between. CDR3 length: 18 amino acids. Germline CDR1 MGHRA, CDR2 YSYEKL. This CDR3 reads CASSRAGGGTGGYNEQFF. Written as DNA, the CDR3 is TGCGCCAGCAGCCGGGCTGGCGGGGGAACAGGGGGTTACAATGAGCAGTTCTTC.

V gene TRBV6-5 combines with J gene TRBJ1-5; D is unclear. V lost 7 bases, J lost 3 bases, and 13 bases lay in between. Germline-derived CDR1 and CDR2 are MNHEY and SVGAGI. The length of the CDR3 is 14 residues. CDR3: CASTTQLFNQPQHF. The CDR3 DNA sequence: TGTGCCAGCACCACCCAGCTATTCAATCAGCCCCAGCATTTT.